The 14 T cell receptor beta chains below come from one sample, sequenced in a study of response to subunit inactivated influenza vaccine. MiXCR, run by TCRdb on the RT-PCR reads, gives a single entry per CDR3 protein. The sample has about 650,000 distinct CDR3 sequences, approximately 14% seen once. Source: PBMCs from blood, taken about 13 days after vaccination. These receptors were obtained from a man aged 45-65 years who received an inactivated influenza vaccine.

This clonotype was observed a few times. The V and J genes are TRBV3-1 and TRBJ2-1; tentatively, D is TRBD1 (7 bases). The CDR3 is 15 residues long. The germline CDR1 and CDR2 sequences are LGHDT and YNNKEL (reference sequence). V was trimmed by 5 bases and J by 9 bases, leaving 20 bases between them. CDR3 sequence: CASSASAGGSVEQFF. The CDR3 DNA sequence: TGTGCCAGCAGCGCCAGTGCAGGGGGGTCAGTTGAGCAGTTCTTC.

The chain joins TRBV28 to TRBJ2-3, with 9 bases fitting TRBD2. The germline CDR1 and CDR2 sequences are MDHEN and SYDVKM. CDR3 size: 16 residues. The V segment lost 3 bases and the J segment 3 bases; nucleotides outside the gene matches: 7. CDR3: CASSFLSGSLTDTQYF. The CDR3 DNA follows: TGTGCCAGCAGTTTCCTTAGCGGGAGTCTTACAGATACGCAGTATTTT.

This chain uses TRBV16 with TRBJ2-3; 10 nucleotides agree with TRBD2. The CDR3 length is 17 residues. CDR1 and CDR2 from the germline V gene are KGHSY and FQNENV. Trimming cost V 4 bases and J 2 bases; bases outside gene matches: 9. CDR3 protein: CASSPKPGTSDTDTQYF. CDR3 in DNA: TGTGCCAGCAGCCCAAAACCCGGGACTAGCGACACAGATACGCAGTATTTT.

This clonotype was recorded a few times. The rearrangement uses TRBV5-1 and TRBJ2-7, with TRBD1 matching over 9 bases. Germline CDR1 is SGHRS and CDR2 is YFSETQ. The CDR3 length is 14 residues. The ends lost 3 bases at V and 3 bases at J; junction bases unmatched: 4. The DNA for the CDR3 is TGCGCCAGCAGCTCGCTGGACAGGGGCTACGAGCAGTACTTC. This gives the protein CASSSLDRGYEQYF.

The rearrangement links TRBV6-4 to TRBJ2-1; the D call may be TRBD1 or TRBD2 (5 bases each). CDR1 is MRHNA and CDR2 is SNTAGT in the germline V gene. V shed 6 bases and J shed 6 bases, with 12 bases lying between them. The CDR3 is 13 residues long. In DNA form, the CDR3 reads TGTGCCAGCAGAGGGGCCCGGGGCAATGAGCAGTTCTTC. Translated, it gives CASRGARGNEQFF.

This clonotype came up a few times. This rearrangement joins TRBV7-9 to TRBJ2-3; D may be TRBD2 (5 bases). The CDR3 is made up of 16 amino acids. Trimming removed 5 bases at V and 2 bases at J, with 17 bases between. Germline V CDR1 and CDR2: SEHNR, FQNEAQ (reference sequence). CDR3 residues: CASSHPTRELTDTQYF. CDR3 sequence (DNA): TGTGCCAGCAGCCATCCTACGAGGGAACTCACAGATACGCAGTATTTT.

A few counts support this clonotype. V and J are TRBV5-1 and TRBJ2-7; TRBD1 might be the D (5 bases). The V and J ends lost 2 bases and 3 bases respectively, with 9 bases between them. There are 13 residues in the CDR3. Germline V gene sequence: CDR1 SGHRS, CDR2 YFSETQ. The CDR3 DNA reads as TGCGCCAGCAGCTTCGACAGTGACTACGAGCAGTACTTC. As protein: CASSFDSDYEQYF.

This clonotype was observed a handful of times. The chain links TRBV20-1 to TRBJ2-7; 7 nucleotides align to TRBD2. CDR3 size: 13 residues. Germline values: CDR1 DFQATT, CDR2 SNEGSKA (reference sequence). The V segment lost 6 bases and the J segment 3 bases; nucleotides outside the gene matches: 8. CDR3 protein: CSAWDYGGYEQYF. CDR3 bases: TGCAGTGCGTGGGACTACGGCGGCTACGAGCAGTACTTC.

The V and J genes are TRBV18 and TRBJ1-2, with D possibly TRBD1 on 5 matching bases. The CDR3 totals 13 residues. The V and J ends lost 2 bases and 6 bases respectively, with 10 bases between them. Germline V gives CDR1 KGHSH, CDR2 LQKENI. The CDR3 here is CASSPDRGHGYTF. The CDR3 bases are TGTGCCAGCTCACCAGACCGGGGCCATGGCTACACCTTC.

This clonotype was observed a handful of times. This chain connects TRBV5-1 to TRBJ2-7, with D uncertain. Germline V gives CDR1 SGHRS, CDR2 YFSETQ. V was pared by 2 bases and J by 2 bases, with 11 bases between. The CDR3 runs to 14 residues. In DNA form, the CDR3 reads TGCGCCAGCAGCTTCGCGGATCCCCCCTACGAGCAGTACTTC. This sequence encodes CASSFADPPYEQYF.

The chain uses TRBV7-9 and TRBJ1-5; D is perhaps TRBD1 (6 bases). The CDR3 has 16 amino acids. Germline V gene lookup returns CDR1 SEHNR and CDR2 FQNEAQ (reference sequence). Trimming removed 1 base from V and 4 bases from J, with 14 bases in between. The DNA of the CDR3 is TGTGCCAGCAGCTTAGGCGTGGGGGGCCAAAATCAGCCCCAGCATTTT. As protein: CASSLGVGGQNQPQHF. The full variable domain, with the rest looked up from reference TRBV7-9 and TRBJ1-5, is DTGVSQNPRHKITKRGQNVTFRCDPISEHNRLYWYRQTLGQGPEFLTYFQNEAQLEKSRLLSDRFSAERPKGSFSTLEIQRTEQGDSAMYLCASSLGVGGQNQPQHFGDGTRLSIL.

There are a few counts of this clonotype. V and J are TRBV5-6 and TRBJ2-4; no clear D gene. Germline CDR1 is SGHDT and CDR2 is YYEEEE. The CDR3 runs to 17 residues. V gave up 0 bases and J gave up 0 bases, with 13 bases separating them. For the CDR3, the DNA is TGTGCCAGCAGCTTGGAGTCTGCTAGAAAAGCCAAAAACATTCAGTACTTC. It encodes CASSLESARKAKNIQYF.

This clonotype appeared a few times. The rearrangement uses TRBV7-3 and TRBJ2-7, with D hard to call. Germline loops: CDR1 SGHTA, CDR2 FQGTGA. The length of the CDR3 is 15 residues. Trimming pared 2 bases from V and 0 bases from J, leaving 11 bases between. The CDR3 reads CASSLGRMSSYEQYF. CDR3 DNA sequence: TGTGCCAGCAGCTTAGGACGGATGAGCTCCTACGAGCAGTACTTC.

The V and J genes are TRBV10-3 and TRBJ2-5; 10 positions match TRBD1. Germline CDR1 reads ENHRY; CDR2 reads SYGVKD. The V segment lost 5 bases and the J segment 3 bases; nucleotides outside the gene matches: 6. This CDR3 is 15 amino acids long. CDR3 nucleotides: TGTGCCATCAGTCTGGGACAGGGGATCGAAGAGACCCAGTACTTC. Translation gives CAISLGQGIEETQYF.